Here is one TCR beta chain with its context. The target antigen is unknown. V shed 3 bases and J 4 bases; nucleotides not matched to a gene: 9. CDR1 and CDR2 from the germline V gene are SNHLY and FYNNEI. This CDR3 contains 17 residues. It was the roughly 120-subject validation cohort, separate from the approximately 690-subject first cohort, to which the donors belonged. The sample originates from a study of cytomegalovirus exposure and HLA in healthy donors. Study context: The roughly 120 validation repertoires, a later analysis reported, used the same platform as the roughly 610 first-cohort repertoires.

Repertoires were generated with immunoSEQ multiplex PCR, while TCRdb's copy carries only in-frame clones and drops some. Here the sample spans 150,000 to 200,000 clones, roughly 85% being singletons. General study results and limits: Through in vitro validation, a few CMV-associated chains were shown to be specific for CMV antigens. Reports indicated that the classifier achieved high specificity and sensitivity in diagnosing cytomegalovirus status.

This clonotype originated in a young man in good health and CMV-seropositive. V is TRBV2 and J is TRBJ2-1; 10 nucleotides agree with TRBD1. Sequencing used PBMCs. The CDR3 loop reads CASSEVVGTGAYNEQFF. Written as DNA, the CDR3 is TGTGCCAGCAGTGAGGTAGTGGGGACAGGGGCTTACAATGAGCAGTTCTTC.